Below, 17 T cell receptor beta chains from the same sample are listed, as sequenced in a study of regulatory T cells in long-lasting Graves disease. Through Arm-PCR of CDR3 regions and iRepertoire HTBI primers, TCR beta libraries were built. Via MiXCR, TCRdb re-called the multiplex PCR reads, giving one row per CDR3 protein. The repertoire has around 480,000 distinct CDR3 sequences, around 15% of them found once; the top ten carry more than 20%. Time point here: newly diagnosed GD, antithyroid drugs for less than 3 months. Construction of the TCR library relied on RNA isolated from PBMCs. A further study also used this sample, focusing on T cells in Graves' hyperthyroidism and ophthalmopathy.

The specimen was peripheral blood mononuclear cells (PBMCs), collected at new diagnosis, from a patient treated with antithyroid drugs. These receptors were taken from a woman between 40 and 65 years old with Graves disease.

This clonotype has more than one count but fewer than ten. The gene calls are TRBV12-3 or TRBV12-4 and TRBJ1-3; D call uncertain. This CDR3 spans 13 amino acids. V lost 7 bases and J lost 4, with 11 bases in between. CDR3 loop: CASTILGGNTIYF. The CDR3 DNA reads as TGTGCCAGCACCATTCTAGGGGGAAACACCATATATTTT.

This chain links TRBV20-1 with TRBJ1-4; the match to TRBD1 covers 8 bases. Germline CDR1 is DFQATT and CDR2 is SNEGSKA (reference sequence). Trimming cost V 3 bases and J 8 bases; bases outside gene matches: 11. The CDR3 spans 15 residues. CDR3 region: CSARSRTGNGEKLFF. The DNA of the CDR3 is TGCAGTGCTAGGTCGAGGACAGGGAACGGGGAAAAACTGTTTTTT.

V usage is TRBV6-5 and J usage is TRBJ2-5; 8 nucleotides align to TRBD1. Germline V CDR1 and CDR2: MNHEY, SVGAGI. V trimming: 4 bases; J trimming: 4 bases; junction bases outside the gene matches: 5. The CDR3 is made up of 14 amino acids. CDR3 in DNA: TGTGCCAGCAGTTCACCAGGGGGCCTAGAGACCCAGTACTTC. Translating it yields CASSSPGGLETQYF.

This clonotype was seen a handful of times. This chain uses TRBV20-1 with TRBJ2-1, with TRBD1 as a possible D gene (6 bases). Per germline, CDR1 DFQATT and CDR2 SNEGSKA (reference sequence). Trimming shortened V by 3 bases and J by 5 bases, and 14 bases separated the two germline ends. The CDR3 has 14 residues. CDR3 bases: TGCAGTGCTAGGGACAGAAGGTTCGACAATGAGCAGTTCTTC. This codes for CSARDRRFDNEQFF.

This clonotype was seen a handful of times. The chain carries TRBV15 and TRBJ2-2, with TRBD1 identical over 9 bases. CDR1 LNHNV and CDR2 YYDKDF come from the germline V gene (reference sequence). The CDR3 has 13 residues. After removal of 6 bases from V and 7 bases from J, the junction contained 3 bases not matched to a gene. CDR3 DNA sequence: TGTGCCACCAGTCGGACAGGGGTCGGGGAGCTGTTTTTT. This gives the protein CATSRTGVGELFF.

This clonotype was seen many times. The V and J genes are TRBV3-1 and TRBJ2-7; D not resolved. This CDR3 is 13 amino acids long. Trimming removed 5 bases from V and 4 bases from J, with 12 bases in between. CDR1 is LGHDT, CDR2 YNNKEL, per germline (reference sequence). CDR3 loop: CASSSTPEYEQYF. The CDR3 coding sequence is TGTGCCAGCAGCTCGACGCCAGAATACGAGCAGTACTTC.

This clonotype was observed many times. The rearrangement uses TRBV20-1 and TRBJ2-1, with TRBD2 matching over 9 bases. CDR1 is DFQATT and CDR2 is SNEGSKA in the germline V gene (reference sequence). This CDR3 comprises 14 residues. Trimming removed 3 bases from V and 5 bases from J; junction bases left unmatched: 5. DNA of the CDR3: TGCAGTGCTAGTAGCGGGGGCGCGAACAATGAGCAGTTCTTC. This sequence encodes CSASSGGANNEQFF.

This clonotype was recorded a few times. V and J are TRBV5-1 and TRBJ2-7; tentatively, D is TRBD2 (6 bases). The CDR3 contains 14 residues. The V end was cut by 5 bases, the J end by 3 bases, with 15 bases between. The V gene's germline CDR1 is SGHRS and CDR2 YFSETQ. CDR3 bases: TGCGCCAGCAGATTAGGGACGGGAGACTACGAGCAGTACTTC. Amino acids: CASRLGTGDYEQYF.

The table lists this clonotype with many counts. The chain employs TRBV5-8 and TRBJ1-4, with TRBD1 identical over 9 bases. Trimming cost V 2 bases and J 8 bases; bases outside gene matches: 7. The CDR3 is 15 amino acids. CDR1 is SGHTS and CDR2 is YDEGEE in the germline V gene. In nucleotides, the CDR3 is TGTGCCAGCAGCTTCCTGGGACAGGGAGTCGAAAAACTGTTTTTT. This gives the protein CASSFLGQGVEKLFF.

In regard to this clonotype: At one of its ends the junction is not consistent with the germline gene, which may arise from a read error. The chain uses TRBV11-2 and TRBJ2-7; 11 bases agree with TRBD2. Per the germline V gene, CDR1 is SGHAT and CDR2 is FQNNGV. The CDR3 totals 12 residues. CDR3 in amino acids: CASSFEFSGGDF. The CDR3 nucleotides are TGTGCCAGCAGCTTTGAGTTTAGCGGGGGGGACTTC.

The table lists this clonotype with many counts. CDR3 nucleotides: TGTGCCAGCAGCTTTTCCGGGACAGGGACGTACACCGGGGAGCTGTTTTTT. Protein: CASSFSGTGTYTGELFF. This rearrangement joins TRBV11-3 to TRBJ2-2; 9 bases fit TRBD1. Germline V gene lookup returns CDR1 SGHNT and CDR2 YENEEA. The trim removed 3 bases at V and 3 bases at J, leaving 8 bases unmatched. The CDR3 runs to 17 residues.

This clonotype was recorded at least ten times. The chain employs TRBV5-6 and TRBJ2-7; unclear D gene. The CDR3 is 14 residues long. Germline CDR1 and CDR2: SGHDT and YYEEEE. The V end lost 0 bases, the J end lost 7 bases, and 14 bases lay between the germline ends. CDR3 sequence reads: CASSLVPAPREQYF. DNA of the CDR3: TGTGCCAGCAGCTTGGTTCCAGCCCCACGAGAGCAGTACTTC.

There are a few counts of this clonotype. The chain employs TRBV19 and TRBJ2-2; possible D gene TRBD1, 6 bases. This CDR3 is built from 12 residues. Per germline, CDR1 LNHDA and CDR2 SQIVND (reference sequence). Trimming cost V 7 bases and J 3 bases, with 6 bases left between them. In DNA, the CDR3 is TGTGCCAGTAAGGGGGACACCGGGGAGCTGTTTTTT. Amino acids: CASKGDTGELFF.

This chain uses TRBV20-1 with TRBJ2-7; TRBD2 matches at 8 bases. V shed 5 bases, J shed 6 bases, and the junction held 6 bases outside the gene matches. Germline V gene data show CDR1 as DFQATT and CDR2 as SNEGSKA (reference sequence). There are 12 residues in the CDR3. CDR3 sequence (DNA): TGCAGTGCTCCCAGGACTAGCTTCGAGCAGTACTTC. Amino acids: CSAPRTSFEQYF.

In its sample, this clonotype was seen many times. The V call is TRBV5-1, the J call TRBJ1-1; TRBD1 might be the D (5 bases). Germline V gene sequence: CDR1 SGHRS, CDR2 YFSETQ. The CDR3 sequence is 16 residues long. The V gene lost 1 base and the J gene lost 2 bases, with 15 bases spanning the gap. The CDR3 region is CASSLFGAGSNTEAFF. DNA of the CDR3: TGCGCCAGCAGCTTGTTCGGCGCAGGGTCAAACACTGAAGCTTTCTTT.

The genes are TRBV6-2 or TRBV6-3 and TRBJ1-4, with D possibly being TRBD1 (5 bases). Per the germline V gene, CDR1 is MNHEY and CDR2 is SVGEGT. This CDR3 is built from 16 residues. Trimming left V 6 bases short and J 4 bases short, with 18 bases between. CDR3 nucleotide sequence: TGTGCCAGCAGGTTATCCCATGGGGCTGGTAATGAAAAACTGTTTTTT. Translated: CASRLSHGAGNEKLFF.

This clonotype was counted ten times or more. The chain couples TRBV28 to TRBJ1-5; possible D gene TRBD1, 5 bases. The V gene lost 5 bases and the J gene lost 5 bases, with 13 bases spanning the gap. Germline values: CDR1 MDHEN, CDR2 SYDVKM. This CDR3 region has 14 residues. The chain's CDR3 is CASSPTEIDQPQHF. The CDR3 nucleotides read TGTGCCAGCAGTCCGACAGAGATCGATCAGCCCCAGCATTTT.